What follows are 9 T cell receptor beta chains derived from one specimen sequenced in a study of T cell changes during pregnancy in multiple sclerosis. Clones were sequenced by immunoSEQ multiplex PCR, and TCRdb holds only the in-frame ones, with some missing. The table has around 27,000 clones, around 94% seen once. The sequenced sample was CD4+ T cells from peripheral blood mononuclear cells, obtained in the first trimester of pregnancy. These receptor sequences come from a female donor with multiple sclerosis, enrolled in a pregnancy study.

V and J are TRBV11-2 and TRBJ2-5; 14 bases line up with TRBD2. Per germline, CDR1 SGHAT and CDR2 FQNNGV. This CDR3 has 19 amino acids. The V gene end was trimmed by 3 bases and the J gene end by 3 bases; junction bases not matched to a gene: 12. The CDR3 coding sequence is TGTGCCAGCAGCTTCTGGACTAGCGGGGGGCCCCGGGAGGAAGAGACCCAGTACTTC. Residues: CASSFWTSGGPREEETQYF. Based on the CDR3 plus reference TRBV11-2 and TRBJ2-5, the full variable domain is EAGVAQSPRYKIIEKRQSVAFWCNPISGHATLYWYQQILGQGPKLLIQFQNNGVVDDSQLPKDRFSAERLKGVDSTLKIQPAKLEDSAVYLCASSFWTSGGPREEETQYFGPGTRLLVL.

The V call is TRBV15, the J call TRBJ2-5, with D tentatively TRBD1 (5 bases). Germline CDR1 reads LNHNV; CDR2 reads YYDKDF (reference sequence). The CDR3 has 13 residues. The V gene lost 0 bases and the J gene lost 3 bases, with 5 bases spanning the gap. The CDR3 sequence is CATSRDREETQYF. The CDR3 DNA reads TGTGCCACCAGCAGAGACAGGGAAGAGACCCAGTACTTC.

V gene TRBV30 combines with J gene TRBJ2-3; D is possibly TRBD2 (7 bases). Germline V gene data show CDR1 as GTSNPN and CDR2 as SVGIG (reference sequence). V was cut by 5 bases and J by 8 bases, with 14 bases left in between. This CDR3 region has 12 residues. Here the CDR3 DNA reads TGTGCCTGGGGAGGGGGGGCAGTTACGCAGTATTTT. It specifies CAWGGGAVTQYF.

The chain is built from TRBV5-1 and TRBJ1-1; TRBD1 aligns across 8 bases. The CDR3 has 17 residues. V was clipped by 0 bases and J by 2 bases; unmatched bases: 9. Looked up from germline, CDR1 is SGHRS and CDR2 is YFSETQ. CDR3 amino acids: CASSLAGGAVLNTEAFF. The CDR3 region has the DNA TGCGCCAGCAGCTTGGCAGGGGGCGCGGTTCTTAACACTGAAGCTTTCTTT.

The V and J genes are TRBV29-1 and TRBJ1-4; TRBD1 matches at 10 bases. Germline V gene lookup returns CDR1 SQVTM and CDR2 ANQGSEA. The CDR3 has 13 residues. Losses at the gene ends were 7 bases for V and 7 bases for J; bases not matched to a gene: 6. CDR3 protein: CSAMTGGAEKLFF. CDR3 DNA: TGCAGCGCCATGACAGGGGGCGCTGAAAAACTGTTTTTT.

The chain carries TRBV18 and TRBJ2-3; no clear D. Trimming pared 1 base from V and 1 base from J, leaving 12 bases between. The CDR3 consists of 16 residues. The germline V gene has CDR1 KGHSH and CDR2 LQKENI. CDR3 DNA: TGTGCCAGCTCACCACGTGCTGGGCAGCGCACAGATACGCAGTATTTT. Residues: CASSPRAGQRTDTQYF. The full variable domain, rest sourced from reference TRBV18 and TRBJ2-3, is NAGVMQNPRHLVRRRGQEARLRCSPMKGHSHVYWYRQLPEEGLKFMVYLQKENIIDESGMPKERFSAEFPKEGPSILRIQQVVRGDSAAYFCASSPRAGQRTDTQYFGPGTRLTVL.

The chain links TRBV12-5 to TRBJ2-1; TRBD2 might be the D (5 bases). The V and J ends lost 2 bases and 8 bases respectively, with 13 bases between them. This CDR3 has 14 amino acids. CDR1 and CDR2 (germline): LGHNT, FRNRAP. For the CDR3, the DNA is TGTGCTAGTGGTTTGAGCGGAACATGGGATGAGCAGTTCTTC. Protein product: CASGLSGTWDEQFF.

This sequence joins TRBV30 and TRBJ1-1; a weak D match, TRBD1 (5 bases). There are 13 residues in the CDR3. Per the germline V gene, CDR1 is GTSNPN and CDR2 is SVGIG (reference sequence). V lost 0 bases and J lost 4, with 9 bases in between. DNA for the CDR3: TGTGCCTGGAGTGTAATAAGGGGCACTGAAGCTTTCTTT. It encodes CAWSVIRGTEAFF.

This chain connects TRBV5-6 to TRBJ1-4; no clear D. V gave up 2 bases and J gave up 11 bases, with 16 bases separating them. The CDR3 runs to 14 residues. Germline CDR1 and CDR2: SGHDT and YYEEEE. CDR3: CASSLRVRREKLFF. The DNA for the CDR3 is TGTGCCAGCAGCTTACGGGTCCGGAGGGAGAAACTGTTTTTT.